Listed here is a single T cell receptor (beta chain). Generated by immunoSEQ multiplex PCR, the TCRdb table keeps only in-frame clones and is missing some. The table lists over a million clones, roughly 96% of them singletons. This sample is part of a study of shared clonotypes between healthy human individuals. The specimen was naive CD4+ T cells sorted from blood. Sample subset: CD45RA+ positively selected. The clonotype comes from a man aged 30 to 39 in good health.

Here the CDR3 DNA reads TGTGCCACCAGCAGAGGCCCGGGAGGGACCCTAAACATTCAGTACTTC. Its protein is CATSRGPGGTLNIQYF. The chain combines TRBV15 with TRBJ2-4, with 8 bases fitting TRBD2. The CDR3 consists of 16 residues. With V trimmed by 1 base and J by 6 bases, 8 bases remained unmatched. The germline gives CDR1 LNHNV, CDR2 YYDKDF (reference sequence).